Described below is a single T cell receptor beta chain sequence and its context. This sample was included in a study of blood T cells in healthy people across ages. The study recruited healthy Caucasian donors from Russia who were aged about 6 to 90. Every participating donor contributed roughly 9.6 milliliters of peripheral blood through a draw. Per sample, no less than 6 micrograms of total RNA were extracted. Combining a sample-barcoded 5' primer with a J-beta primer mix, a second PCR ran for about 7 to 11 cycles. TCRdb recomputed calls from the 5' RACE reads with MiXCR, one row per CDR3 protein. Of 650,000 to 1,000,000 distinct CDR3 sequences in the sample, about 42% are singletons; the top ten hold about a sixth. Sequenced: blood. This clonotype was sampled from an elderly man in good health.

CDR3 loop: CASRLSAGGTHEQYF. CDR3 in DNA: TGTGCCAGCAGGCTATCTGCGGGAGGTACCCACGAGCAGTACTTC. The V and J genes are TRBV7-9 and TRBJ2-7, with TRBD2 matching 8 bases. J lost 5 bases, V lost 6 bases, and 12 bases had no gene match. This CDR3 comprises 15 residues. The germline V gene has CDR1 SEHNR and CDR2 FQNEAQ (reference sequence).